The 18 T cell receptor beta chains in this list originate from one sample, sequenced in a study of cytomegalovirus exposure and HLA in healthy donors. Both 60 Vbeta primers and 13 Jbeta primers went into the PCR. Some clones are missing from TCRdb's copy, which holds only in-frame ones; the method was immunoSEQ multiplex PCR. The sample carries more than 80,000 clones, about 77% recorded once. The sample consisted of PBMCs. The receptors stem from a man in his 60s in good health and CMV-seronegative.

The chain couples TRBV7-8 to TRBJ2-1, with 10 bases fitting TRBD2. The CDR3 consists of 16 residues. Germline assignment: CDR1 SGHVS and CDR2 FQNEAQ. V lost 1 base to trimming and J lost 5 bases; unmatched junction nucleotides: 5. CDR3 sequence reads: CASSLGLAGVNNEQFF. The CDR3 region has the DNA TGTGCCAGCAGCTTAGGCCTAGCGGGGGTTAACAATGAGCAGTTCTTC.

This chain uses TRBV10-3 with TRBJ1-3, with a possible D match to TRBD1 (5 bases). Germline assignment: CDR1 ENHRY and CDR2 SYGVKD. Trimming took 4 bases from V and 4 from J, leaving 8 bases between them. The CDR3 consists of 13 residues. The DNA of the CDR3 is TGTGCCATCAGTGGGGGGGACGGAAACACCATATATTTT. Translated, it gives CAISGGDGNTIYF.

The chain links TRBV7-6 to TRBJ2-5; TRBD1 matches at 8 bases. Near its end, the DNA agrees better with TRBJ2-7, so the J call may be wrong. The CDR3 is made up of 14 amino acids. Germline V gives CDR1 SGHVS, CDR2 FNYEAQ. The CDR3 here is CASSLTGGSYEQYF. CDR3 nucleotides: TGTGCCAGCAGCTTAACAGGGGGATCCTACGAGCAGTACTTC.

This CDR3 is CATLLSYGYTF. Written as DNA, the CDR3 is TGTGCCACACTTCTCTCCTATGGCTACACCTTC. The chain links TRBV6-1 to TRBJ1-2; D not resolved. The germline CDR1 and CDR2 sequences are MNHNS and SASEGT. The CDR3 runs 11 residues. Deletions cut 10 bases from V and 4 bases from J, with 10 bases between.

This rearrangement joins TRBV5-1 to TRBJ1-2; 9 bases line up with TRBD1. CDR1 is SGHRS, CDR2 YFSETQ, per germline. V lost 3 bases and J lost 8; bases outside the gene matches: 8. This CDR3 is built from 14 residues. For the CDR3, the DNA is TGCGCCAGCAGCTCCGGGACAGGGAATTGGGGCTACACCTTC. It translates to CASSSGTGNWGYTF.

This chain uses TRBV4-1 with TRBJ2-7; the D gene is possibly TRBD1 (6 bases). V dropped 5 bases and J dropped 1 base, with 12 bases sitting between them. Germline V lookup: CDR1 MGHRA, CDR2 YSYEKL. This CDR3 region has 14 residues. DNA of the CDR3: TGCGCCAGCAGCGCCCAGGGGATTTCCTACGAGCAGTACTTC. Residues: CASSAQGISYEQYF.

This clone was counted only a few times. The J gene is TRBJ2-3, the V gene TRBV6-1, with D perhaps matching TRBD1 (6 bases). Germline values: CDR1 MNHNS, CDR2 SASEGT. Trimming took 6 bases from V and 6 from J, leaving 16 bases between them. The CDR3 is made up of 14 amino acids. The CDR3 DNA sequence: TGTGCCAGCAGGGGGGCCTCCGATGTGGATACGCAGTATTTT. This sequence encodes CASRGASDVDTQYF.

This clone was detected a few times. The chain has TRBV7-2 and TRBJ2-2; no firm D call. The CDR3 contains 14 residues. The V and J ends lost 0 bases and 2 bases respectively, with 4 bases between them. CDR1 is SGHTA, CDR2 FQGNSA, per germline. The CDR3 loop is CASSLALNTGELFF. In nucleotides, the CDR3 is TGTGCCAGCAGCTTAGCCCTCAACACCGGGGAGCTGTTTTTT.

The genes are TRBV25-1 and TRBJ1-1; maybe TRBD1 (5 bases). V lost 8 bases and J lost 7, with 14 bases in between. Germline V gene data show CDR1 as MGHDK and CDR2 as SYGVNS. The CDR3 sequence is 12 residues long. CDR3 DNA: TGTGCCAGCGGGCAGCAGGGTAGTGAAGCTTTCTTT. Its protein product is CASGQQGSEAFF.

V is TRBV5-1 and J is TRBJ2-5; weak D call: TRBD2 (5 bases). The ends were cut back, 4 bases at V and 4 bases at J, with 14 bases in the middle. Germline V gene lookup returns CDR1 SGHRS and CDR2 YFSETQ. CDR3 length equals 14 residues. The DNA for the CDR3 is TGCGCCAGCAGCCCTATAGAGGGTGGAGAGACCCAGTACTTC. It yields the protein CASSPIEGGETQYF.

The chain recombines TRBV11-3 with TRBJ2-1; 8 bases agree with TRBD2. CDR1 is SGHNT and CDR2 is YENEEA in the germline V gene. The CDR3 has 16 residues. V shed 0 bases, J shed 4 bases, and the junction held 5 bases outside the gene matches. The CDR3 DNA is TGTGCCAGCAGCTTAGATCGGGGCGGGGGGTACAATGAGCAGTTCTTC. Encoded protein: CASSLDRGGGYNEQFF. The variable domain in full, with the rest retrieved from reference TRBV11-3 and TRBJ2-1, is EAGVVQSPRYKIIEKKQPVAFWCNPISGHNTLYWYLQNLGQGPELLIRYENEEAVDDSQLPKDRFSAERLKGVDSTLKIQPAELGDSAVYLCASSLDRGGGYNEQFFGPGTRLTVL.

The CDR3 DNA is TGTGCCTGGAGCACAGGGGCCCCCCTCTATGGCTACACCTTC. It codes for CAWSTGAPLYGYTF. The chain couples TRBV30 to TRBJ1-2, with 7 bases that match TRBD1. Germline-derived CDR1 and CDR2 are GTSNPN and SVGIG (reference sequence). The CDR3 has 14 residues. The J segment lost 4 bases and the V segment lost 3 bases, leaving 8 bases of the junction unmatched.

The genes are TRBV6-1 and TRBJ1-1; possible D gene TRBD1, 6 bases. The germline V gene encodes CDR1 MNHNS and CDR2 SASEGT. CDR3 length equals 15 residues. Trimming took 6 bases from V and 0 from J, leaving 14 bases between them. The chain's CDR3 is CASRLQGSMNTEAFF. DNA for the CDR3: TGTGCCAGCAGGTTACAGGGCTCCATGAACACTGAAGCTTTCTTT.

This clone was detected once. The chain is built from TRBV4-1 and TRBJ2-5; 10 positions agree with TRBD2. After removal of 1 base from V and 4 bases from J, the junction contained 9 bases not matched to a gene. Germline CDR1 is MGHRA and CDR2 is YSYEKL. This CDR3 spans 17 amino acids. The CDR3 protein is CASSQVGGAGGRETQYF. The CDR3 bases are TGCGCCAGCAGCCAAGTAGGCGGAGCGGGGGGGCGAGAGACCCAGTACTTC.

V is TRBV19 and J is TRBJ2-1, with 8 bases matching TRBD2. V lost 4 bases to trimming and J lost 4 bases; unmatched junction nucleotides: 3. Germline lookup yields CDR1 LNHDA and CDR2 SQIVND (reference sequence). The CDR3 consists of 14 residues. The CDR3 loop is CASSKERGYNEQFF. The CDR3 region has the DNA TGTGCCAGTAGTAAAGAGCGGGGGTACAATGAGCAGTTCTTC.

The rearrangement links TRBV6-6 to TRBJ2-5; TRBD2 is a possible D gene (5 bases). CDR1 MNHNY and CDR2 SVGAGI come from the germline V gene (reference sequence). Trimming cost V 7 bases and J 2 bases, with 14 bases left between them. The CDR3 runs to 14 residues. Written as DNA, the CDR3 is TGTGCCAGCAATCCCGGGAACAGTCAAGAGACCCAGTACTTC. Translation gives CASNPGNSQETQYF.

A few counts support this clone. This chain connects TRBV5-1 to TRBJ2-4, with 11 bases aligning to TRBD2. Looked up from germline, CDR1 is SGHRS and CDR2 is YFSETQ. There are 16 residues in the CDR3. V dropped 4 bases and J dropped 6; count of bases not matched to a gene: 9. CDR3 DNA: TGCGCCAGCAGCAGCACTAGCGGGGGTTACGTAAACATTCAGTACTTC. Protein sequence: CASSSTSGGYVNIQYF.

The chain is built from TRBV6-6 and TRBJ2-3; TRBD2 is a possible D gene (6 bases). Germline V lookup: CDR1 MNHNY, CDR2 SVGAGI (reference sequence). The CDR3 is made up of 15 amino acids. The V end was cut by 8 bases, the J end by 4 bases, with 19 bases between. The CDR3 nucleotides are TGTGCCAGCGGGGGGATGGGCGAGTATTCAGATACGCAGTATTTT. The encoded protein is CASGGMGEYSDTQYF.